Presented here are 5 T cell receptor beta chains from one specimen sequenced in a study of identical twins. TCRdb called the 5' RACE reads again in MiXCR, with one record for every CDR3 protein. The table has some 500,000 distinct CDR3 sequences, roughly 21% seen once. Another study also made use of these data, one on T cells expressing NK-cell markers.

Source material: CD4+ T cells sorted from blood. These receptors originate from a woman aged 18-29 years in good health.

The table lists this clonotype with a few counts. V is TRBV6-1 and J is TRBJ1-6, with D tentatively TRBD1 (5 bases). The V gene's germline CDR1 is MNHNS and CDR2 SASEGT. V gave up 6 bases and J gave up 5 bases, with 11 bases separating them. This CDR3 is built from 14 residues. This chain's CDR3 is CASRKWGDNSPLHF. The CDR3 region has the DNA TGTGCCAGCAGGAAGTGGGGGGATAATTCACCCCTCCACTTT.

CDR3 in amino acids: CASSHRGTVGSYNEQFF. The CDR3 DNA reads as TGTGCCAGCAGCCACCGGGGGACAGTCGGCTCCTACAATGAGCAGTTCTTC. This chain links TRBV5-8 with TRBJ2-1, with a possible D match to TRBD1 (7 bases). The V gene's germline CDR1 is SGHTS and CDR2 YDEGEE. V was cut by 4 bases and J by 0 bases, with 17 bases left in between. The CDR3 is 17 residues long.

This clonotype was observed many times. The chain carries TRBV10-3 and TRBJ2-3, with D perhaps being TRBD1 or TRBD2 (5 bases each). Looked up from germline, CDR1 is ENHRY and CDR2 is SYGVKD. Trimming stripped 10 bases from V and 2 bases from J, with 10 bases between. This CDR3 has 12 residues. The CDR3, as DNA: TGTGCCACCGGGACGATCACAGATACGCAGTATTTT. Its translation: CATGTITDTQYF.

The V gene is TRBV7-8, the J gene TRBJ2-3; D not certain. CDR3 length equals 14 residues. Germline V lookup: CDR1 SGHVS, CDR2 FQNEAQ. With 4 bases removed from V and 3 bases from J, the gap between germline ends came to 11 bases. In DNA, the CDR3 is TGTGCCAGCAGCTGGTCGGGCAGGACAGATACGCAGTATTTT. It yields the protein CASSWSGRTDTQYF.

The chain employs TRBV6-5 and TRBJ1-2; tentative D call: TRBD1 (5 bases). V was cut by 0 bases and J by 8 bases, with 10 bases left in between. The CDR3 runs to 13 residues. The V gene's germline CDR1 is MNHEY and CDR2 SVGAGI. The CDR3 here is CASSYSGTRGYTF. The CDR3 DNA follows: TGTGCCAGCAGTTACTCGGGGACTCGAGGCTACACCTTC.